These 2 T cell receptor beta chains share one sample of origin, sequenced in a study of T cell responses to AZD1222 COVID-19 vaccine. Repertoires were generated with immunoSEQ multiplex PCR, while TCRdb's copy carries only in-frame clones and drops some. The sample consists of 150,000 to 200,000 clones, around 90% of them appearing once. The specimen comprised peripheral blood, sampled 28 days after the second AZD1222 dose. Source of these receptors: an adult who received the AZD1222 COVID-19 vaccine.

This rearrangement joins TRBV6-6 to TRBJ1-5, with a weak D call TRBD1 (6 bases). The CDR3 loop spans 16 amino acids. In germline, CDR1 is MNHNY, CDR2 SVGAGI (reference sequence). V shed 5 bases and J shed 1 base, with 15 bases lying between them. For the CDR3, the DNA is TGTGCCAGCAGTCAGGGACATCGGGTCAGCAATCAGCCCCAGCATTTT. It codes for CASSQGHRVSNQPQHF.

The CDR3 protein is CSARLQYEQYF. The CDR3 DNA sequence: TGCAGTGCTAGACTCCAATACGAGCAGTACTTC. The chain is built from TRBV20-1 and TRBJ2-7, with D unresolved. V lost 2 bases, J lost 4 bases, and 6 bases lay in between. This CDR3 spans 11 amino acids. Germline CDR1 DFQATT, CDR2 SNEGSKA (reference sequence).